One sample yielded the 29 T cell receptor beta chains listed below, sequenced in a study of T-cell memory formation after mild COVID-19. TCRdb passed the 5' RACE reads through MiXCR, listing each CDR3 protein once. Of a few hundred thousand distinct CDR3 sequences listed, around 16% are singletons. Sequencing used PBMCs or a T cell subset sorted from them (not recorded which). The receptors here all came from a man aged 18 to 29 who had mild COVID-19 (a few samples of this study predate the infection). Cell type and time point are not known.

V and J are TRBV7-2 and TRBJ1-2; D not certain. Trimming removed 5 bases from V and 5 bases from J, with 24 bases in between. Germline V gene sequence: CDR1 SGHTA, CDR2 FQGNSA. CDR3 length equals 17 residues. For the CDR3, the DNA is TGTGCCAGCAGCCCCTATCCTAGCAAACTCTTGATATATGGCTACACCTTC. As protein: CASSPYPSKLLIYGYTF.

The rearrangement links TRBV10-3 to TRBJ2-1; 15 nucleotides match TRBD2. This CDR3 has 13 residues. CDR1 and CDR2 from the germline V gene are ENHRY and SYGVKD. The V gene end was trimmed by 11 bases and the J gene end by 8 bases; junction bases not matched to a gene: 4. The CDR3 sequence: CAAGLAGGDEQFF. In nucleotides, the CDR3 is TGTGCCGCGGGACTAGCGGGGGGCGATGAGCAGTTCTTC.

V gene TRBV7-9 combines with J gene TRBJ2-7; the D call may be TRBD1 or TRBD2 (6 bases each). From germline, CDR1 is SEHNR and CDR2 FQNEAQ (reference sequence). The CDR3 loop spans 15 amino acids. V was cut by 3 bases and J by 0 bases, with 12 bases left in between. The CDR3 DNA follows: TGTGCCAGCAGCTTTCTGGGGGGCGGCTCCTACGAGCAGTACGTC. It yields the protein CASSFLGGGSYEQYV.

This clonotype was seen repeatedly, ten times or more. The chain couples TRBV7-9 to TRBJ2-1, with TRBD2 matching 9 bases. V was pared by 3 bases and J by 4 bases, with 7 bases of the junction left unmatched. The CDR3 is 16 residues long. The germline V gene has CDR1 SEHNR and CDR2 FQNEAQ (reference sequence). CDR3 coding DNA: TGTGCCAGCAGCTTTAGCGGGGGAGAACCTTACAATGAGCAGTTCTTC. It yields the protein CASSFSGGEPYNEQFF.

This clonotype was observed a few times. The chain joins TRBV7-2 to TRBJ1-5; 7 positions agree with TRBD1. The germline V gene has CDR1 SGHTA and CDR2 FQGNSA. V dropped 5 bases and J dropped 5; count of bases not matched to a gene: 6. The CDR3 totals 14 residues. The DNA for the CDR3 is TGTGCCAGCAGCATCACAGGGGTCGATCAGCCCCAGCATTTT. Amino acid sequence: CASSITGVDQPQHF.

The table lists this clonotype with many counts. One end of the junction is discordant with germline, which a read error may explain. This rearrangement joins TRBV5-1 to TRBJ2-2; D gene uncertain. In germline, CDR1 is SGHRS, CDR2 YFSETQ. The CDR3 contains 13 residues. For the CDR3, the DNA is TGTGCCAGCAGTTTAATCGGCACCGGGGAGCTGTTTTTT. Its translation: CASSLIGTGELFF.

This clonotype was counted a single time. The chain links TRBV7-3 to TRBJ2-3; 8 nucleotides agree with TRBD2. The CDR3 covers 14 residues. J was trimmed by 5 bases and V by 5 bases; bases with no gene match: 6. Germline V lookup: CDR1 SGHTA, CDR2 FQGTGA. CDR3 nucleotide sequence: TGTGCCAGCAGCCAAGGACTAGCCCGAGATACGCAGTATTTT. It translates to CASSQGLARDTQYF.

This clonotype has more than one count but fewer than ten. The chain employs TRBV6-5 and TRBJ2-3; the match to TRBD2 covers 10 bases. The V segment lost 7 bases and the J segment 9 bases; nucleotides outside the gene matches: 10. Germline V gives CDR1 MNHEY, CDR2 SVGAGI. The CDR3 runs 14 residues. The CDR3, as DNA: TGTGCCAGCATCGACACCAGCGGGGGGGGGACGCAGTATTTT. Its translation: CASIDTSGGGTQYF.

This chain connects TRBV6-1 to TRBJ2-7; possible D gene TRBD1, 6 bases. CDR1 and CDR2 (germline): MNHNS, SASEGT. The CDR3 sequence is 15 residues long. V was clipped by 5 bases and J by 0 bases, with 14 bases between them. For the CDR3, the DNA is TGTGCCAGCAGTCCGACAGGCTTAAGCTCCTACGAGCAGTACGTC. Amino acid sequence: CASSPTGLSSYEQYV.

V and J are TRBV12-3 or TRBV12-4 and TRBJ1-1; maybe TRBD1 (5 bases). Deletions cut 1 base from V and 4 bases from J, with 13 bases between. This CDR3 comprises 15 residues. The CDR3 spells CASSLGRAGFTEAFF. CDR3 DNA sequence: TGTGCCAGCAGTTTAGGCAGGGCAGGGTTCACTGAAGCTTTCTTT.

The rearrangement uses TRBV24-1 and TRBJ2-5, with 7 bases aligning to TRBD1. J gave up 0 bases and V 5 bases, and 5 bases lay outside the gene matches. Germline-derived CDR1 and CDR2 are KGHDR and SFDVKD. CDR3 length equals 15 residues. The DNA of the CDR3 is TGTGCCACCAGTGCAAATACAGGGGACCAAGAGACCCAGTACTTC. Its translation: CATSANTGDQETQYF.

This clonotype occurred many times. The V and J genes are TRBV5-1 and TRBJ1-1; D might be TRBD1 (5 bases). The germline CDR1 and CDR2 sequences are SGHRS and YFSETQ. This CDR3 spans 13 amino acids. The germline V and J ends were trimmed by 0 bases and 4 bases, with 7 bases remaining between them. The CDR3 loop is CASSLEGVTEAFF. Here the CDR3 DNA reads TGCGCCAGCAGCTTGGAAGGGGTCACTGAAGCTTTCTTT.

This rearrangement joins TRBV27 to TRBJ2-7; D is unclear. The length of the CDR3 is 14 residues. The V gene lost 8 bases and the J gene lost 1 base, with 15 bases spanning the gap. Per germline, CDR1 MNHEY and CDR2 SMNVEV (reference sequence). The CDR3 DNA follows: TGTGCCAGCCCCCCCTCCCTAAGTTCCTACGAGCAGTACGTC. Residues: CASPPSLSSYEQYV.

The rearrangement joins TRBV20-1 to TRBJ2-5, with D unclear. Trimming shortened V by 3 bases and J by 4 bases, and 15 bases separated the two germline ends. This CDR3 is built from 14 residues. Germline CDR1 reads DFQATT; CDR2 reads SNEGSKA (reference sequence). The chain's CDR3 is CSASQTYTGETQYF. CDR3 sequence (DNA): TGCAGTGCTAGCCAAACCTACACCGGAGAGACCCAGTACTTC.

The chain's CDR3 is CASKDTPGLAPDTQYF. Written as DNA, the CDR3 is TGTGCCAGTAAGGACACCCCAGGACTAGCCCCAGATACGCAGTATTTT. This chain links TRBV19 with TRBJ2-3; TRBD2 matches 8 bases. The CDR3 runs 16 residues. V trimming: 7 bases; J trimming: 4 bases; junction bases outside the gene matches: 13. Germline assignment: CDR1 LNHDA and CDR2 SQIVND (reference sequence).

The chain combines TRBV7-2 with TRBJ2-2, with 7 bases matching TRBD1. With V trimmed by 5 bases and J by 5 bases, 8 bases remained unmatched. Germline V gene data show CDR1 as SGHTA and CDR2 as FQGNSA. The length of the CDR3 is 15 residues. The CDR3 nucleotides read TGTGCCAGCAGCCTCCTGCCCAGGGGGACCGGGGAGCTGTTTTTT. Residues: CASSLLPRGTGELFF.

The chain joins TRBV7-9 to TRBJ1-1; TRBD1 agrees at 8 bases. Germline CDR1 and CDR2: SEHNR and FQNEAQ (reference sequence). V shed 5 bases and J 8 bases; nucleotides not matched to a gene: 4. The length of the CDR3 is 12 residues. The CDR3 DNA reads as TGTGCCAGCAGCCGGCAGGGGGCCGAAGCTTTCTTT. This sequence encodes CASSRQGAEAFF.

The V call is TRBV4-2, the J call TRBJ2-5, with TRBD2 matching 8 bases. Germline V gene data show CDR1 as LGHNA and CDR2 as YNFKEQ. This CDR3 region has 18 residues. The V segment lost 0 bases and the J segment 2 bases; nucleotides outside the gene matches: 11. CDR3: CASSQDPGSGGYQETQYF. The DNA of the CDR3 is TGTGCCAGCAGCCAAGATCCCGGGAGCGGGGGTTATCAAGAGACCCAGTACTTC.

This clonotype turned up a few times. DNA for the CDR3: TGCGCCAGCAGCTTGGCCGGTCGGGGATACACCGGGGAGCTGTTTTTT. Amino acids: CASSLAGRGYTGELFF. The chain has TRBV5-1 and TRBJ2-2; D may be TRBD2 (5 bases). This CDR3 comprises 16 residues. The ends were cut back, 0 bases at V and 3 bases at J, with 12 bases in the middle. Germline V gives CDR1 SGHRS, CDR2 YFSETQ.

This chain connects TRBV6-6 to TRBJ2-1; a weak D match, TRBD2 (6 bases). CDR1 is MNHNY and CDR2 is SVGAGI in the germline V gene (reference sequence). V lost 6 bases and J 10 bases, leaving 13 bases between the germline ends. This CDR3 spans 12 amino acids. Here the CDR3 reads CASSLPGGEQFF. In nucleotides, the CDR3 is TGTGCCAGCAGCCTGCCCGGGGGAGAGCAGTTCTTC.

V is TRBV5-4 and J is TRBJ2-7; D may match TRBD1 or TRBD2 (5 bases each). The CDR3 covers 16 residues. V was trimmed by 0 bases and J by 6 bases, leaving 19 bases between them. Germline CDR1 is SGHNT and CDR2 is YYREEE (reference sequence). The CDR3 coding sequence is TGTGCCAGCAGCTTGGATTCCGCGAGGGCCGGGGCCGAGCAGTACTTC. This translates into CASSLDSARAGAEQYF.

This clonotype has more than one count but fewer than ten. Here the CDR3 DNA reads TGTGCCAGCAGGGGCCCCGAGGATACGCAGTATTTT. It is translated as CASRGPEDTQYF. The chain is built from TRBV9 and TRBJ2-3; D is unclear. The CDR3 covers 12 residues. V lost 5 bases and J lost 6, with 10 bases in between. Germline V lookup: CDR1 SGDLS, CDR2 YYNGEE.

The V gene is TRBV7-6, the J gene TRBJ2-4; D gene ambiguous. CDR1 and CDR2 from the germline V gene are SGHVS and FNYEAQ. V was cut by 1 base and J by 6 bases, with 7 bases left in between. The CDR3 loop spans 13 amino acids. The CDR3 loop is CASSLGPGNIQYF. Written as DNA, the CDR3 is TGTGCCAGCAGCTTAGGCCCGGGAAACATTCAGTACTTC.

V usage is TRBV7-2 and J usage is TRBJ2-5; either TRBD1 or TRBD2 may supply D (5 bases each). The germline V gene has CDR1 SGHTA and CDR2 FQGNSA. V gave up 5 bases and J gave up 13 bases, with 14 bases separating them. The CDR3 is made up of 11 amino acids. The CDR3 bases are TGTGCCAGCAGCCCCAACCTGGGGGTGTACTTC. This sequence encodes CASSPNLGVYF.

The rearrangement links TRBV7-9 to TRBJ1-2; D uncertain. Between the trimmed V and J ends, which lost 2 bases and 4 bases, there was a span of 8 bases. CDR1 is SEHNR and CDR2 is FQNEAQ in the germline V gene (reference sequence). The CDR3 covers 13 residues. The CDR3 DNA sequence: TGTGCCAGCAGCTTAAAGGTTGCCTATGGCTACACCTTC. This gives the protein CASSLKVAYGYTF. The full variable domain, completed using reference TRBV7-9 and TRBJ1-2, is DTGVSQNPRHKITKRGQNVTFRCDPISEHNRLYWYRQTLGQGPEFLTYFQNEAQLEKSRLLSDRFSAERPKGSFSTLEIQRTEQGDSAMYLCASSLKVAYGYTFGSGTRLTVV.

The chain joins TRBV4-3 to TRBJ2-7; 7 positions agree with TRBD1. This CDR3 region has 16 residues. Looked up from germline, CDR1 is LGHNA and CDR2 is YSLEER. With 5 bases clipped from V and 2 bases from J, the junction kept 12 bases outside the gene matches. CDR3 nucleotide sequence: TGCGCCAGCAGCAAACACCCGGGACAGTACACCTACGAGCAGTACTTC. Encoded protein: CASSKHPGQYTYEQYF.

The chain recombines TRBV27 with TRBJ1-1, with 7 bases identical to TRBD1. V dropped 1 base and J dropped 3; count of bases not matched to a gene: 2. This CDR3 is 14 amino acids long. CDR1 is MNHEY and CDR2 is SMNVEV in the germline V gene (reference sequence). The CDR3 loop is CASSLWDRDTEAFF. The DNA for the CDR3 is TGTGCCAGCAGTTTATGGGACAGAGACACTGAAGCTTTCTTT.

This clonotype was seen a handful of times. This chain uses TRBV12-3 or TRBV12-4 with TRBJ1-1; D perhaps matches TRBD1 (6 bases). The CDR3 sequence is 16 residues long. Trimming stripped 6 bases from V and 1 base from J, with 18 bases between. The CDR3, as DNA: TGTGCCAGCAGGGAAGGACAGCCGACAGGGAACACTGAAGCTTTCTTT. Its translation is CASREGQPTGNTEAFF.

This CDR3 reads CASSNWDRRGETQYF. The CDR3 coding sequence is TGTGCCAGCAGTAACTGGGACCGCCGCGGGGAGACCCAGTACTTC. The chain uses TRBV6-2 or TRBV6-3 and TRBJ2-5; TRBD1 or TRBD2 may be the D gene (5 bases each). Germline V gene data show CDR1 as MNHEY and CDR2 as SVGEGT. Trimming left V 5 bases short and J 5 bases short, with 18 bases between. The length of the CDR3 is 15 residues.